This T cell receptor beta chain was profiled in a study of OX40 agonist ivuxolimab in advanced cancers. Turning to the overall study: Ivuxolimab was a fully human IgG2 agonistic monoclonal antibody targeting the costimulatory receptor OX40 (CD134). Intravenous ivuxolimab was administered to patients every 2 weeks at six dose levels: 0.01, 0.1, 0.3, 1.5, 3 and 10 mg/kg. Of the roughly 52 dose-escalation patients, hepatocellular carcinoma was present in approximately 20, melanoma in around 15, renal cell carcinoma in 9 and head and neck cancer in 9. In the dose-escalation cohort, approximately 82% of patients were male, and the mean age was approximately 60 years, with a range of about 20 to 90. Prior anti-PD-1, anti-PD-L1 or anti-CTLA-4 therapy was permitted, and approximately 42% of dose-escalation patients had received checkpoint inhibitors. Partial responses occurred in three dose-escalation patients: two with cutaneous melanoma and one with hepatocellular carcinoma. Peripheral TCRbeta sequencing aimed to test whether ivuxolimab altered TCR sequence diversity and caused clonal T-cell expansion. The monotherapy dose-escalation portion (N ≈ 50 patients) of the phase I ivuxolimab trial is reported in the paper. Beyond this particular receptor, the publication reports: At doses from 0.1 to 3.0 mg/kg, clonal expansion was seen in both CD4+ and CD8+ blood T cells between baseline and week 6. After ivuxolimab, CD8+ T cells had more expanded clones than CD4+ T cells on average. Which antigens the clonally expanded peripheral T cells were specific for was not determined. In the 0.1-3.0 mg/kg groups, partial responders were among the patients with the lowest normalized peripheral clonal expansion, particularly in CD8+ T cells. Low levels of normalized T-cell clonal expansion were also seen in some patients who did not respond.

A word on this clone: What this receptor recognizes is not known. No base qualities exist here, and no much larger clone lies one base off it.

To sequence the TCRbeta CDR3 region, genomic DNA was isolated from the sorted cells. The immunoSEQ Assay was used for sequencing of TCRbeta CDR3 regions. Sourced from immuneACCESS, this table was stored by TCRdb with only in-frame sequences that have V and J called. A share of the clones is absent; for the studies checked, an unresolved V gene accounts for under half, and the remainder has no known explanation. Recorded for this sample are roughly 72,000 clones; over 70% of them occurred a single time. The top ten constitute 5% of the sample. The trial excluded patients who had a history of autoimmune disease or were on systemic immunosuppression. Peripheral blood for TCR sequencing was collected from all dose cohorts at baseline, on cycle 4 day 1, and on cycle 7 day 1. Samples were obtained from an open-label, multicenter, first-in-human phase I dose-escalation trial of ivuxolimab. Adults with locally advanced or metastatic melanoma, renal cell, hepatocellular, or head and neck squamous cell carcinoma were enrolled in the trial. Before TCR sequencing, CD4+ and CD8+ T cells were separately sorted from peripheral blood.

V loses 3 bases at its end and J loses 4 bases; junction bases beyond the gene matches: 8. From the cysteine through the phenylalanine, the CDR3 covers 15 amino acids. Only the CDR3 part of the read is kept: 45 bases, read in frame from the first base. The germline V gene (reference sequence) sets CDR1 to SGHKS and CDR2 to YYEKEE. The TCR sequence derives from an adult with an advanced solid tumor such as melanoma, head and neck, liver or kidney cancer. The specimen was CD4+ or CD8+ T cells sorted from blood, collected in a trial of the OX40 agonist ivuxolimab. The V gene is TRBV5-5 and the J gene is TRBJ2-7; the junction holds 9 bases that match TRBD2. The CDR3 loop reads CASSSLAGVQYEQYF. The DNA is TGTGCCAGCAGCTCCTTAGCGGGAGTACAATACGAGCAGTACTTC.